Detailed here is one T cell receptor (beta chain). Its antigen remains unidentified. There are 15 residues in the CDR3. Germline CDR1 is MNHEY and CDR2 is SVGAGI. With 0 bases removed from V and 5 bases from J, the gap between germline ends came to 13 bases. The sample comes from a study of T cell responses to AZD1222 COVID-19 vaccine. The overall study: Second-dose timings of about 4 or about 12 weeks were pooled.

Study-wide points: Repertoire sampling was restricted to post-peak T cell response timepoints. Reportedly, close to half of spike-specific TCRs are directed against unmutated variant regions. White British ancestry dominated among donors, who included more females, and clonal diversity was possibly underestimated.

Using immunoSEQ multiplex PCR, the repertoire was profiled, and TCRdb retains in-frame clones only, with some absent. The table shows 100,000 to 120,000 clones, with just under 95% occurring only once. Sequenced here: peripheral blood, sampled on day 0 of AZD1222 vaccination. This chain uses TRBV6-5 with TRBJ1-2, with D uncertain. This clonotype was sampled from an adult in good health. The CDR3 region has the DNA TGTGCCAGCAGTTACTCGCGGGGTCTCTATTATGGCTACACCTTC. It is translated as CASSYSRGLYYGYTF.